This is a list of T cell receptor beta chains from one sample in a study of shared clonotypes between healthy human individuals. The assay was immunoSEQ multiplex PCR, and TCRdb's table has in-frame clones only and misses some. In the table there are about 2 million clones, roughly 95% of which are singletons. The sample comprised naive CD8+ T cells sorted from blood. The receptors here all came from a man between 18 and 35 years old in good health. The CDR3 runs from the conserved cysteine through the conserved F or W. Fields, in order: J gene, D gene, clone size, V gene, CDR3 protein, CDR3 DNA. D genes are given only for firm matches. Not all rows give a size; the values are once, few, many and, for expanded clones, a class.

j_gene: TRBJ2-7; d_gene: .; abundance: .; v_gene: TRBV9; CDR3aa: CASSSTPGLTYEQYF; CDR3nt: TGTGCCAGCAGCTCGACGCCGGGACTTACCTACGAGCAGTACTTC
j_gene: TRBJ1-6; d_gene: .; abundance: .; v_gene: TRBV7-9; CDR3aa: CASRSRRYNSPLHF; CDR3nt: TGTGCCAGCAGGTCCAGGAGATATAATTCACCCCTCCACTTT
j_gene: TRBJ2-3; d_gene: TRBD2; abundance: .; v_gene: TRBV30; CDR3aa: CAWSVASGATRDTQYF; CDR3nt: TGTGCCTGGAGTGTAGCCAGCGGGGCCACGAGAGATACGCAGTATTTT
j_gene: TRBJ1-4; d_gene: .; abundance: .; v_gene: TRBV9; CDR3aa: CASSVGGLATNEKLFF; CDR3nt: TGTGCCAGCAGCGTAGGGGGCCTGGCAACTAATGAAAAACTGTTTTTT
j_gene: TRBJ1-6; d_gene: .; abundance: .; v_gene: TRBV11-2; CDR3aa: CASSSYPSSYNSPLHF; CDR3nt: TGTGCCAGCAGCTCCTATCCCAGCTCCTATAATTCACCCCTCCACTTT
j_gene: TRBJ2-7; d_gene: .; abundance: .; v_gene: TRBV27; CDR3aa: CASSSGDSSYEQYF; CDR3nt: TGTGCCAGCAGTTCCGGGGATAGCTCCTACGAGCAGTACTTC
j_gene: TRBJ2-2; d_gene: .; abundance: .; v_gene: TRBV6-5; CDR3aa: CASSYLAGAGELFF; CDR3nt: TGTGCCAGCAGTTACCTGGCGGGCGCCGGGGAGCTGTTTTTT
j_gene: TRBJ2-7; d_gene: .; abundance: once; v_gene: TRBV10-3; CDR3aa: CAISDGQSYEQYF; CDR3nt: TGTGCCATCAGTGACGGGCAGTCCTACGAGCAGTACTTC
j_gene: TRBJ1-2; d_gene: TRBD1; abundance: .; v_gene: TRBV5-6; CDR3aa: CASSFPGGVGYGYTF; CDR3nt: TGTGCCAGCAGCTTCCCAGGGGGCGTAGGCTATGGCTACACCTTC
j_gene: TRBJ1-2; d_gene: .; abundance: .; v_gene: TRBV18; CDR3aa: CASSPAGNLNYGYTF; CDR3nt: TGTGCCAGCTCACCGGCGGGAAACCTTAACTATGGCTACACCTTC
j_gene: TRBJ1-2; d_gene: TRBD1; abundance: .; v_gene: TRBV9; CDR3aa: CASRGYGQVARYGYTF; CDR3nt: TGTGCCAGCCGCGGGTACGGACAGGTGGCTCGATATGGCTACACCTTC
j_gene: TRBJ2-1; d_gene: .; abundance: .; v_gene: TRBV7-6; CDR3aa: CASSPNEAYAEQFF; CDR3nt: TGTGCCAGCAGCCCTAACGAGGCGTACGCTGAGCAGTTCTTC
j_gene: TRBJ2-3; d_gene: TRBD2; abundance: .; v_gene: TRBV28; CDR3aa: CASSFGLGSTDTQYF; CDR3nt: TGTGCCAGCAGTTTCGGACTAGGTAGCACAGATACGCAGTATTTT
j_gene: TRBJ1-1; d_gene: TRBD1; abundance: once; v_gene: TRBV19; CDR3aa: CASSISSTGGTEAFF; CDR3nt: TGTGCCAGTAGTATTTCGTCTACAGGGGGCACTGAAGCTTTCTTT
j_gene: TRBJ2-7; d_gene: .; abundance: .; v_gene: TRBV5-1; CDR3aa: CASSLGGGSEQYF; CDR3nt: TGCGCCAGCAGCCTGGGAGGGGGCTCCGAGCAGTACTTC
j_gene: TRBJ1-5; d_gene: .; abundance: .; v_gene: TRBV15; CDR3aa: CATSRDPPITKSNQPQHF; CDR3nt: TGTGCCACCAGCAGAGATCCCCCTATCACAAAAAGCAATCAGCCCCAGCATTTT
j_gene: TRBJ2-5; d_gene: TRBD2; abundance: .; v_gene: TRBV30; CDR3aa: CAWSGVKLAGGPRETQYF; CDR3nt: TGTGCCTGGAGTGGAGTGAAGCTAGCGGGAGGGCCACGAGAGACCCAGTACTTC
j_gene: TRBJ2-2; d_gene: TRBD1; abundance: .; v_gene: TRBV7-6; CDR3aa: CASSPTGDTGELFF; CDR3nt: TGTGCCAGCAGCCCGACAGGGGATACCGGGGAGCTGTTTTTT
j_gene: TRBJ2-7; d_gene: .; abundance: .; v_gene: TRBV29-1; CDR3aa: CSVWAESSYEQYF; CDR3nt: TGCAGCGTTTGGGCGGAAAGCTCCTACGAGCAGTACTTC
j_gene: TRBJ2-1; d_gene: .; abundance: .; v_gene: TRBV4-3; CDR3aa: CASSRLWGSGPYNEQFF; CDR3nt: TGCGCCAGCAGCCGTCTCTGGGGGAGCGGCCCCTACAATGAGCAGTTCTTC
j_gene: TRBJ2-7; d_gene: TRBD1; abundance: .; v_gene: TRBV29-1; CDR3aa: CSVEGTGPRYEQYF; CDR3nt: TGCAGCGTTGAAGGGACAGGGCCCCGCTACGAGCAGTACTTC
j_gene: TRBJ2-5; d_gene: TRBD2; abundance: .; v_gene: TRBV19; CDR3aa: CASRKASGRVQETQYF; CDR3nt: TGTGCCAGTAGGAAGGCAAGCGGGAGGGTACAAGAGACCCAGTACTTC
j_gene: TRBJ2-1; d_gene: .; abundance: .; v_gene: TRBV6-4; CDR3aa: CASSDYPKGDNEQFF; CDR3nt: TGTGCCAGCAGTGACTATCCGAAGGGGGACAATGAGCAGTTCTTC
j_gene: TRBJ2-5; d_gene: TRBD2; abundance: .; v_gene: TRBV7-9; CDR3aa: CASSFYTGGPEETQYF; CDR3nt: TGTGCCAGCAGCTTCTATACGGGAGGGCCAGAAGAGACCCAGTACTTC
j_gene: TRBJ1-4; d_gene: .; abundance: .; v_gene: TRBV6-1; CDR3aa: CASRDGQFFNEKLFF; CDR3nt: TGTGCCAGCAGGGATGGACAGTTTTTTAATGAAAAACTGTTTTTT
j_gene: TRBJ2-5; d_gene: .; abundance: .; v_gene: TRBV7-9; CDR3aa: CASSLDRSGGETQYF; CDR3nt: TGTGCCAGCAGCTTGGACAGGTCGGGAGGGGAGACCCAGTACTTC
j_gene: TRBJ2-2; d_gene: .; abundance: .; v_gene: TRBV5-6; CDR3aa: CASSLGEAGELFF; CDR3nt: TGTGCCAGCAGCTTGGGAGAGGCCGGGGAGCTGTTTTTT
j_gene: TRBJ2-7; d_gene: TRBD1; abundance: .; v_gene: TRBV6-1; CDR3aa: CASSPTGVIYEQYF; CDR3nt: TGTGCCAGCAGCCCGACAGGGGTGATTTACGAGCAGTACTTC
j_gene: TRBJ2-1; d_gene: .; abundance: .; v_gene: TRBV5-4; CDR3aa: CASSSFEGAGYNEQFF; CDR3nt: TGTGCCAGCAGCTCCTTTGAGGGGGCGGGATACAATGAGCAGTTCTTC
j_gene: TRBJ2-7; d_gene: .; abundance: once; v_gene: TRBV25-1; CDR3aa: CASSPGTLGEQYF; CDR3nt: TGTGCCAGCAGCCCAGGTACCCTAGGCGAGCAGTACTTC
j_gene: TRBJ2-5; d_gene: TRBD1; abundance: once; v_gene: TRBV7-8; CDR3aa: CASKPFGQGKETQYF; CDR3nt: TGTGCCAGCAAGCCATTCGGACAGGGGAAAGAGACCCAGTACTTC
j_gene: TRBJ2-7; d_gene: .; abundance: .; v_gene: TRBV10-2; CDR3aa: CASSESGSDRDYF; CDR3nt: TGCGCCAGCAGTGAGTCGGGTTCGGACCGCGACTACTTC
j_gene: TRBJ2-7; d_gene: .; abundance: .; v_gene: TRBV27; CDR3aa: CASSTMAYSSYEQYF; CDR3nt: TGTGCCAGCAGTACTATGGCGTACAGCTCCTACGAGCAGTACTTC
j_gene: TRBJ1-5; d_gene: .; abundance: .; v_gene: TRBV6-5; CDR3aa: CASSEEEGNQPQHF; CDR3nt: TGTGCCAGCAGTGAGGAAGAAGGCAATCAGCCCCAGCATTTT
j_gene: TRBJ2-5; d_gene: .; abundance: .; v_gene: TRBV5-8; CDR3aa: CASSLVGVETQYF; CDR3nt: TGTGCCAGCAGCTTGGTGGGTGTGGAGACCCAGTACTTC
j_gene: TRBJ1-1; d_gene: TRBD1; abundance: .; v_gene: TRBV30; CDR3aa: CAWSVYRYGTGVMNTEAFF; CDR3nt: TGTGCCTGGAGTGTATACAGGTATGGGACAGGGGTCATGAACACTGAAGCTTTCTTT
j_gene: TRBJ2-7; d_gene: .; abundance: .; v_gene: TRBV5-1; CDR3aa: CASSLEGGSANEQYF; CDR3nt: TGCGCCAGCAGCTTGGAGGGGGGGTCGGCTAACGAGCAGTACTTC
j_gene: TRBJ1-2; d_gene: .; abundance: .; v_gene: TRBV29-1; CDR3aa: CSVEDETPFGYTF; CDR3nt: TGCAGCGTTGAAGATGAGACACCCTTTGGCTACACCTTC
j_gene: TRBJ1-5; d_gene: .; abundance: once; v_gene: TRBV30; CDR3aa: CAWSESRDNKNQPQHF; CDR3nt: TGTGCCTGGAGTGAGTCTCGGGACAATAAGAATCAGCCCCAGCATTTT
j_gene: TRBJ1-2; d_gene: .; abundance: once; v_gene: TRBV6-5; CDR3aa: CASSYAPNPQNGYTF; CDR3nt: TGTGCCAGCAGTTACGCCCCGAACCCCCAGAATGGCTACACCTTC
j_gene: TRBJ1-1; d_gene: .; abundance: .; v_gene: TRBV10-2; CDR3aa: CASSESTRGMNTEAFF; CDR3nt: TGCGCCAGCAGTGAGTCGACTCGGGGAATGAACACTGAAGCTTTCTTT
j_gene: TRBJ1-5; d_gene: .; abundance: .; v_gene: TRBV4-1; CDR3aa: CASSQDGFQPQHF; CDR3nt: TGCGCCAGCAGCCAAGATGGATTTCAGCCCCAGCATTTT
j_gene: TRBJ2-7; d_gene: .; abundance: .; v_gene: TRBV5-4; CDR3aa: CASTHSGDGNYEQYF; CDR3nt: TGTGCCAGCACGCACAGTGGGGACGGAAACTACGAGCAGTACTTC
j_gene: TRBJ2-3; d_gene: TRBD2; abundance: .; v_gene: TRBV5-4; CDR3aa: CASSLVPSGGASDTQYF; CDR3nt: TGTGCCAGCAGCTTGGTGCCTAGCGGGGGGGCCTCAGATACGCAGTATTTT
j_gene: TRBJ2-2; d_gene: .; abundance: .; v_gene: TRBV9; CDR3aa: CASSALRSPGELFF; CDR3nt: TGTGCCAGCAGCGCCCTACGAAGTCCCGGGGAGCTGTTTTTT
j_gene: TRBJ1-1; d_gene: .; abundance: .; v_gene: TRBV6-1; CDR3aa: CASSELGDRGEAFF; CDR3nt: TGTGCCAGCAGTGAATTGGGTGACAGAGGGGAAGCTTTCTTT
j_gene: TRBJ2-7; d_gene: .; abundance: .; v_gene: TRBV18; CDR3aa: CASSPPRDSYEQYF; CDR3nt: TGTGCCAGCTCACCACCGCGGGACTCCTACGAGCAGTACTTC
j_gene: TRBJ2-1; d_gene: TRBD2; abundance: .; v_gene: TRBV6-1; CDR3aa: CASSPGLATYNEQFF; CDR3nt: TGTGCCAGCAGCCCGGGACTAGCGACCTACAATGAGCAGTTCTTC
j_gene: TRBJ2-3; d_gene: .; abundance: once; v_gene: TRBV15; CDR3aa: CATSRVEPAGPDTQYF; CDR3nt: TGTGCCACCAGCAGAGTCGAACCGGCTGGGCCAGATACGCAGTATTTT
j_gene: TRBJ1-2; d_gene: TRBD1; abundance: .; v_gene: TRBV27; CDR3aa: CASSLGQGAWPSYGYTF; CDR3nt: TGTGCCAGCAGTTTGGGACAGGGGGCTTGGCCAAGCTATGGCTACACCTTC
j_gene: TRBJ2-7; d_gene: .; abundance: .; v_gene: TRBV6-6; CDR3aa: CASSYSAYEQYF; CDR3nt: TGTGCCAGCAGTTACTCGGCATACGAGCAGTACTTC
j_gene: TRBJ1-5; d_gene: TRBD1; abundance: .; v_gene: TRBV10-2; CDR3aa: CASSATGGYSNQPQHF; CDR3nt: TGCGCCAGCAGTGCGACAGGGGGGTATAGCAATCAGCCCCAGCATTTT
j_gene: TRBJ1-4; d_gene: .; abundance: .; v_gene: TRBV13; CDR3aa: CASSLGGQMDEKLFF; CDR3nt: TGTGCCAGCAGCTTAGGGGGGCAGATGGATGAAAAACTGTTTTTT
j_gene: TRBJ2-7; d_gene: .; abundance: .; v_gene: TRBV6-5; CDR3aa: CASSLSGQWGSEQYF; CDR3nt: TGTGCCAGCAGCTTATCGGGGCAGTGGGGGAGCGAGCAGTACTTC